A selection of T cell receptor beta chains follows, all from one sample in a study of blood T cells in healthy people across ages. TCRdb analysed the 5' RACE reads with MiXCR anew, one entry per CDR3 protein. The table records approximately 900,000 distinct CDR3 sequences, about 48% of them present only once. The sample comprised blood. The receptors originated from a man aged 25-45 years in good health. Both conserved end residues are part of each CDR3.

TRBV5-1,TRBJ1-2,CASSLEGQGRTGYTF
TRBV28,TRBJ2-7,CASSLVENEQYF
TRBV28,TRBJ2-7,CATSSGGSYEQYF
TRBV24-1,TRBJ1-2,CATSSPGPSTFSYTF
TRBV20-1,TRBJ1-1,CSALTGQMNTEAFF
TRBV6-2/TRBV6-3,TRBJ2-7,CASSYPGGGVDYEQYF
TRBV6-6,TRBJ2-6,CASGDGTRSGANVLTF
TRBV2,-,CASSEAGRYEQYF
TRBV6-2/TRBV6-3,TRBJ1-5,CASRDVSQPQHF
TRBV20-1,TRBJ2-3,CSAPRGVDTQYF
TRBV28,TRBJ2-1,CASSYTASSYNEQFF
TRBV6-2/TRBV6-3,TRBJ2-1,CASRPSGGGYNEQFF
TRBV12-3/TRBV12-4,TRBJ1-2,CASSPGRWGGIGYTF
TRBV4-1,TRBJ2-3,CASSEATLGNTQYF
TRBV5-1,TRBJ2-7,CASTPRGSGSYEQYF
TRBV6-6,TRBJ2-1,CASSFEGQGTEQFF
TRBV6-5,TRBJ2-7,CASSYARPGPSYEQYF
TRBV7-2,TRBJ2-1,CASSPKTTQFF
TRBV20-1,TRBJ1-2,CSAPDGANYGYTF
TRBV24-1,TRBJ2-3,CATSDFGRDTDTQYF
TRBV7-2,-,CASSLMHEQYF
TRBV6-6,TRBJ2-1,CASSSEGRDYNEQFF
TRBV6-6,TRBJ2-7,CASSHGPTRGSYEQYF
TRBV7-9,TRBJ2-7,CASGPSKYEQYF
TRBV6-6,-,CASRPGPNYEQYF
TRBV11-2,TRBJ2-1,CASSSRRALYNEQFF
TRBV7-9,TRBJ2-5,CVSSSRSRRDRGLQETQYF
TRBV4-3,TRBJ2-7,CASSTRQGGGEQYF
TRBV11-2,TRBJ2-3,CASSLDQEGTSTDTQYF
TRBV7-3,TRBJ2-5,CASSYSGGVYNEQYF
TRBV27,TRBJ1-5,CASSPTDRVRNQPQHF
TRBV29-1,TRBJ2-5,CSVEGSREGAQYF
TRBV6-6,TRBJ2-3,CASSPGRFTDTQYF
TRBV7-7,TRBJ2-1,CASSRGGQGLDEQFF
TRBV12-3/TRBV12-4,TRBJ2-5,CASSQGQGRETQYF
TRBV30,TRBJ2-7,CAQVTSSSYEQYF
TRBV4-1,TRBJ1-2,CASSQEGGNGYTF
TRBV20-1,TRBJ2-4,CSARVGLIAKNIQYF
TRBV27,-,CASKLGLAGTYEQYF
TRBV7-3,TRBJ2-7,CASSFSRTTSYEQYF
TRBV13,TRBJ1-1,CASSGGTGGTEAFF
TRBV9,TRBJ2-5,CASSPAGGETQYF
TRBV3-1,TRBJ1-2,CVSSQTNYGYTF
TRBV3-1,TRBJ1-2,CASSLIATGGYGYTF
TRBV20-1,TRBJ1-2,CSAREQDRGKGYTF
TRBV12-3/TRBV12-4,TRBJ2-1,CASSKQRGNEQFF